The next 8 T cell receptor beta chains were all read from a single sample in a study of blood T cell repertoires in COVID-19. Libraries were prepared by immunoSEQ multiplex PCR; TCRdb keeps only in-frame clonotypes and omits some of them. Of approximately 260,000 clones in the sample, about 86% were seen once. Material: PBMCs or T cells enriched from blood (not recorded which). Receptors were obtained from a man between 50 and 59 years old who had recovered from COVID-19.

The J gene is TRBJ1-1, the V gene TRBV7-9; possible D gene TRBD1, 5 bases. This CDR3 region has 16 residues. Per the germline V gene, CDR1 is SEHNR and CDR2 is FQNEAQ (reference sequence). V was trimmed by 5 bases and J by 1 base, leaving 17 bases between them. In DNA form, the CDR3 reads TGTGCCAGCAGCCCCTGGGCGGTCAGGGCGAACACTGAAGCTTTCTTT. Its translation is CASSPWAVRANTEAFF.

This chain joins TRBV7-2 and TRBJ2-1, with a possible D match to TRBD2 (6 bases). Germline V gene lookup returns CDR1 SGHTA and CDR2 FQGNSA. The CDR3 covers 16 residues. V shed 5 bases and J shed 6 bases, with 20 bases lying between them. The CDR3 nucleotides read TGTGCCAGCAGCGACTTTTGGCGGGACGGAACCAATGAGCAGTTCTTC. Translation: CASSDFWRDGTNEQFF.

The rearrangement uses TRBV7-3 and TRBJ2-5; tentative D call: TRBD2 (6 bases). The V end was cut by 3 bases, the J end by 5 bases, with 13 bases between. Germline loops: CDR1 SGHTA, CDR2 FQGTGA. The length of the CDR3 is 14 residues. The CDR3 here is CASSFGTPGETQYF. CDR3 coding DNA: TGTGCCAGCAGCTTTGGGACTCCTGGTGAGACCCAGTACTTC.

The rearrangement links TRBV19 to TRBJ2-1; D ambiguous. Germline-derived CDR1 and CDR2 are LNHDA and SQIVND (reference sequence). The length of the CDR3 is 14 residues. The ends were cut back, 5 bases at V and 5 bases at J, with 13 bases in the middle. CDR3 sequence: CASSPYEPNNEQFF. CDR3 coding DNA: TGTGCCAGTAGTCCCTACGAGCCCAACAATGAGCAGTTCTTC. Full variable domain (outside the CDR3, taken from reference TRBV19 and TRBJ2-1): DGGITQSPKYLFRKEGQNVTLSCEQNLNHDAMYWYRQDPGQGLRLIYYSQIVNDFQKGDIAEGYSVSREKKESFPLTVTSAQKNPTAFYLCASSPYEPNNEQFFGPGTRLTVL.

The rearrangement joins TRBV10-3 to TRBJ1-1; possibly TRBD1 for D (5 bases). Germline V gene sequence: CDR1 ENHRY, CDR2 SYGVKD. Trimming shortened V by 7 bases and J by 0 bases, and 21 bases separated the two germline ends. This CDR3 region has 17 residues. CDR3 loop: CAITKDRQQVMNTEAFF. As DNA, the CDR3 is TGTGCCATCACCAAGGACCGACAGCAAGTCATGAACACTGAAGCTTTCTTT.

The rearrangement joins TRBV9 to TRBJ2-3, with 11 bases that match TRBD2. V lost 4 bases to trimming and J lost 5 bases; unmatched junction nucleotides: 15. The CDR3 is 18 amino acids. CDR1 is SGDLS, CDR2 YYNGEE, per germline. The CDR3 DNA reads TGTGCCAGCAGCCCCCGTTCCGTAGCGGGGGGGCCTTTAGATACGCAGTATTTT. Translation gives CASSPRSVAGGPLDTQYF. The full variable domain, its missing parts supplied by reference TRBV9 and TRBJ2-3, is DSGVTQTPKHLITATGQRVTLRCSPRSGDLSVYWYQQSLDQGLQFLIQYYNGEERAKGNILERFSAQQFPDLHSELNLSSLELGDSALYFCASSPRSVAGGPLDTQYFGPGTRLTVL.

V usage is TRBV7-2 and J usage is TRBJ2-1, with TRBD2 matching 8 bases. With 3 bases clipped from V and 3 bases from J, the junction kept 13 bases outside the gene matches. The CDR3 totals 18 residues. Germline CDR1 SGHTA, CDR2 FQGNSA. DNA of the CDR3: TGTGCCAGCAGCTTGGAGACTAGCGCCCTACGGAACTACAATGAGCAGTTCTTC. Translation: CASSLETSALRNYNEQFF.

The chain links TRBV18 to TRBJ2-7; 14 positions agree with TRBD2. The CDR3 is 16 amino acids. V shed 0 bases, J shed 5 bases, and the junction held 3 bases outside the gene matches. CDR1 and CDR2 (germline): KGHSH, LQKENI. The CDR3: CASSPPGLAGAHEQYF. For the CDR3, the DNA is TGTGCCAGCTCACCACCGGGACTAGCGGGGGCCCACGAGCAGTACTTC.